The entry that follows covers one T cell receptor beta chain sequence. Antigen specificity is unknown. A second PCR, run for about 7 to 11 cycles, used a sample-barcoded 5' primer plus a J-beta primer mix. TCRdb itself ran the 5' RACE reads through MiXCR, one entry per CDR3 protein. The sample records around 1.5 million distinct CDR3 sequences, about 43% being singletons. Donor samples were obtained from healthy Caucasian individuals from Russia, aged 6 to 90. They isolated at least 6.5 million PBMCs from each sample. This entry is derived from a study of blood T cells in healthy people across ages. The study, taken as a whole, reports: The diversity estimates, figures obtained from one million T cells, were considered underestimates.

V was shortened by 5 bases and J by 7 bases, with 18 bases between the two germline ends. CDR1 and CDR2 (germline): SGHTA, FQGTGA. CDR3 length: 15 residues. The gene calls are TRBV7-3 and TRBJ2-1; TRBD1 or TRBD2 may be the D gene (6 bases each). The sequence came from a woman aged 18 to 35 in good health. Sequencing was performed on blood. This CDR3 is CASSPGGGQMNEQFF. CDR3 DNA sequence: TGTGCCAGCAGCCCCGGAGGGGGGCAGATGAATGAGCAGTTCTTC.